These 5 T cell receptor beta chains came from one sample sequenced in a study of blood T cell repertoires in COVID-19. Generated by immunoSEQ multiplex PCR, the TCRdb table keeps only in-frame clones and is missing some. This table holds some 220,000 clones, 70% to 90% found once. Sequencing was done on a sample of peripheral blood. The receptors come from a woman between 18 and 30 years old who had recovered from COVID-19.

The CDR3 sequence: CASSQGLDRVGQPQHF. The CDR3 nucleotides read TGCGCCAGCAGCCAGGGTCTTGACAGGGTGGGACAGCCCCAGCATTTT. The V call is TRBV4-3, the J call TRBJ1-5; 7 positions match TRBD1. This CDR3 region has 16 residues. Trimming at V came to 3 bases and at J to 7 bases, leaving 12 bases not matched to a gene. Looked up from germline, CDR1 is LGHNA and CDR2 is YSLEER.

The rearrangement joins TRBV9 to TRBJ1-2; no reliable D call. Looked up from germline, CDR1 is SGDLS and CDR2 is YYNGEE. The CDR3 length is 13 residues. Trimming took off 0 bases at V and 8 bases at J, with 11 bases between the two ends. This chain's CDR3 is CASSVGSGSGYTF. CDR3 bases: TGTGCCAGCAGCGTAGGCTCCGGGAGCGGCTACACCTTC.

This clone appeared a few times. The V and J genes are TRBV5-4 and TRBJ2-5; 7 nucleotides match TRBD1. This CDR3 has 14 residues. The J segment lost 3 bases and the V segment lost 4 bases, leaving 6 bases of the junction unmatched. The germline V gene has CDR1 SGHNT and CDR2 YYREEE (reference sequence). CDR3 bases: TGTGCCAGCAGCGCTAAAACAGGGGAAGAGACCCAGTACTTC. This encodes CASSAKTGEETQYF. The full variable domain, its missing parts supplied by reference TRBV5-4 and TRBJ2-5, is ETGVTQSPTHLIKTRGQQVTLRCSSQSGHNTVSWYQQALGQGPQFIFQYYREEENGRGNFPPRFSGLQFPNYSSELNVNALELDDSALYLCASSAKTGEETQYFGPGTRLLVL.

The CDR3 protein is CASSPRDRGYGYTF. CDR3 DNA: TGTGCCAGCAGCCCAAGGGACAGGGGCTATGGCTACACCTTC. The chain uses TRBV9 and TRBJ1-2, with TRBD1 matching over 10 bases. The CDR3 loop spans 14 amino acids. The ends lost 4 bases at V and 4 bases at J; junction bases unmatched: 4. CDR1 and CDR2 from the germline V gene are SGDLS and YYNGEE.

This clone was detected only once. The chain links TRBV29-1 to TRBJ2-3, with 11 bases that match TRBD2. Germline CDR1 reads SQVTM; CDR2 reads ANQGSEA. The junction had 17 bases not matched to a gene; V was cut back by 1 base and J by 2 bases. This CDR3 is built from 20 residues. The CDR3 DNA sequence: TGCAGCGTTGAAGGGACAGGGTTCGTAGCGGGAGGGCCTAACACAGATACGCAGTATTTT. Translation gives CSVEGTGFVAGGPNTDTQYF.